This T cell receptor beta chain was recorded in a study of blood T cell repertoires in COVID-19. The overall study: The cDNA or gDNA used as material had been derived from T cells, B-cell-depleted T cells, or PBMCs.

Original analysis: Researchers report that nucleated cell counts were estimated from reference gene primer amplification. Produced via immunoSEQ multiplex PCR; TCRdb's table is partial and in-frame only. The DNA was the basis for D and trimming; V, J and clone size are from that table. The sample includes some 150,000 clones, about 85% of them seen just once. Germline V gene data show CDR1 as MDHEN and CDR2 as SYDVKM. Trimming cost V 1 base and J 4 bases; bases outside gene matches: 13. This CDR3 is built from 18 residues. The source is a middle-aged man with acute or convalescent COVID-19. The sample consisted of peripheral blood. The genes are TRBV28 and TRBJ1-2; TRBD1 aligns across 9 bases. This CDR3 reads CASSLFSLGGQGGYGYTF. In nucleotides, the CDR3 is TGTGCCAGCAGTTTATTTAGCTTGGGGGGACAGGGAGGCTATGGCTACACCTTC.